Here is one TCR beta chain with its context. The data were obtained in a study of T cells in tumors after PD-1 blockade. Study overall: Excluded were patients with checkpoint blockade, immunosuppressants, or radiotherapy or other anti-cancer therapy within 4 weeks. Treatment was either pembrolizumab 200 mg every 3 weeks or cemiplimab 350 mg every 2 weeks. Daily vismodegib 150 mg continued in a subset of anti-PD-1-treated patients.

After removal of 7 bases from V and 7 bases from J, the junction contained 9 bases not matched to a gene. The germline V gene has CDR1 MDHEN and CDR2 SYDVKM. This CDR3 is built from 13 residues. Genomic DNA template from tumor biopsies or peripheral blood, 616 ng to 6,004 ng input. The repertoire was sequenced with immunoSEQ multiplex PCR; TCRdb's copy has only in-frame clones and lacks some. The sample records about 47,000 clones, more than 60% being singletons. The chain links TRBV28 to TRBJ1-2, with TRBD1 matching over 7 bases. Sequenced here: PBMCs, sampled before anti-PD-1 therapy. The TCR originated in a human donor with advanced basal cell or squamous cell carcinoma (not recorded which). The CDR3 nucleotides are TGTGCCAGCATCAGCAGGGGGGGCCTTGGCTACACCTTC. Encoded protein: CASISRGGLGYTF.